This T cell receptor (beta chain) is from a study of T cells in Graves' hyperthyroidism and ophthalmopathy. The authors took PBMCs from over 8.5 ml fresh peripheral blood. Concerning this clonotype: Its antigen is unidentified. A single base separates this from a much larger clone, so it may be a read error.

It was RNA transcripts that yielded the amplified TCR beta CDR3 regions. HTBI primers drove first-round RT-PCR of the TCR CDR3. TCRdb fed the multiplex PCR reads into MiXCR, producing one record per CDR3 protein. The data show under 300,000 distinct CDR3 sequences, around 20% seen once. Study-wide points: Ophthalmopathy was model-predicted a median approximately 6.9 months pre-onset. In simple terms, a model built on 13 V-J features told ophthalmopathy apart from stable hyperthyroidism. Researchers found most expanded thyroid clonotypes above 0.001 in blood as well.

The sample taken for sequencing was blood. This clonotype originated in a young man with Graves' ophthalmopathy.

The CDR3 region is CASYRGQNSPLHF. CDR3 DNA: TGTGCCAGTTACAGGGGCCAGAATTCACCCCTCCACTTT. The chain links TRBV28 to TRBJ1-6; 7 positions agree with TRBD1. The germline CDR1 and CDR2 sequences are MDHEN and SYDVKM. The CDR3 sequence is 13 residues long. With V trimmed by 9 bases and J by 7 bases, 6 bases remained unmatched.